This T cell receptor (beta chain) is from a study of T cell responses to AZD1222 COVID-19 vaccine. Across the whole study: The analysis combined second doses at about 4 or about 12 weeks.

Findings and caveats of the study: Baseline seropositivity occurred in only six AZD1222 recipients. Spike was spanned by vaccine-associated CD4 TCRs, which were dominant at 160-218 and 743-854.

Regarding this clone: Its antigen is not known.

Profiled with immunoSEQ multiplex PCR; TCRdb holds only in-frame clones, not every one. In the table there are some 120,000 clones, roughly 91% of which are singletons. The CDR3 totals 12 residues. Germline V lookup: CDR1 SQVTM, CDR2 ANQGSEA. Trimming removed 7 bases from V and 5 bases from J; junction bases left unmatched: 7. The rearrangement joins TRBV29-1 to TRBJ1-1, with TRBD1 matching 7 bases. The source material was peripheral blood, sampled on day 0 of AZD1222 vaccination. This sequence was found in an adult in good health. CDR3 region: CSATQGRTEAFF. CDR3 nucleotides: TGCAGCGCTACACAGGGGCGGACTGAAGCTTTCTTT.